Below, one T cell receptor (beta chain) is given with its context. This clonotype was counted ten times or more. No antigen is known for it. No per-base quality is available; no much larger clone lies one base away. Receptor libraries were prepared by RACE. Sequencing was performed on a NextSeq 500. During library preparation, unique molecular identifiers were attached to individual cDNA molecules so that TCRs could be counted in a quantitative, reproducible way. Each blood RNA sample was used to sequence both TCR alpha and TCR beta chains. The authors' analysis ran thus. The median number of TCRs per sample was over 95,000, ranging from roughly 20,000 to 690,600. V, J and CDR3 annotation of the TCR reads was performed with the Decombinator software suite. For PS versus PT1 abundance plots, all samples were subsampled to the same number of TCRs (28,000). TCRs were defined as expanded if absent before sensitization and observed at least eight times at the 2-week time point. The public sequencing data were trimmed at Q25 with fastp and processed into clonotypes with MiXCR by TCRdb, which kept only in-frame beta chains. All rows with the same CDR3 protein become a single entry with the most common DNA and genes. It is TCRdb's table, rather than the study itself, that gives the V and J calls and clone size. Across this sample there are around 110,000 distinct CDR3 sequences, with over 10% seen only once. The ten largest clones add up to 1.4% of the sample.

This entry is derived from a study of human T cells and chemical hapten exposure (dated by TCRdb to about 2021). Study-level background: For sensitization, 2% DPC in acetone was applied to a 2 cm by 2 cm area of upper inner arm skin. Patch testing on the upper back used Finn chambers containing 0.01% DPC, with scoring done after 6 days according to International Contact Dermatitis Research Group standards. Blood was sampled from patients pre-sensitization (week 0) and at 2, 6 and about 24 weeks after DPC sensitization. Blood for TCR sequencing was provided by twenty-nine alopecia patients at one to four time points (pre-sensitization, 2, 6 and 24 weeks). Libraries were combined into a pool for sequencing, and differences in TCR yield between samples came mainly from small differences in library volumes within the pool. Patients additionally received weekly therapeutic DPC doses to the scalp throughout the roughly 24-week study period. Alopecia areata with under or over 50% scalp involvement, alopecia totalis and alopecia universalis were represented in the patient cohort, which was mostly female. The study tracked peripheral blood TCR repertoire changes in vivo during primary and secondary sensitization to the hapten diphenylcyclopropenone (DPC) in alopecia patients.

Trimming costs V 0 bases and J 3 bases, and their ends lie 4 bases apart. The germline V gene sets CDR1 to SGHTA and CDR2 to FQGNSA. The CDR3 holds 13 amino acids from the cysteine to the phenylalanine. Only CDR3 DNA is held: 39 bases, read in frame from base 1. Read against the paper, the sample's time point label means: patch test 1, 2 weeks after DPC sensitization. The sample's treatment or condition label, decoded: therapeutic diphenylcyclopropenone sensitization with weekly scalp DPC. At each patch-test visit, blood was drawn before the patch test was applied. Patients were eligible if aged 18 to 70, diagnosed with alopecia and judged suitable for DPC therapy, and pregnant patients were excluded. Unfractionated whole blood was collected in Tempus Blood RNA tubes, and total RNA was extracted from that blood. The investigation overall reported the following: DPC sensitization did not change how many TCRs were above 1 in 1000 frequency, and no evidence was found of alterations in global repertoire structure. Expanded TCRs formed significantly more large CDR3 similarity clusters than pre-sensitization or healthy control sets, consistent with antigen-driven responses. All patients had alopecia, a presumed autoimmune disease, so their immune response might differ from that of healthy individuals. A positive correlation was found between the number of PT1 expanded TCRs and patch test score, with significance reached at thresholds 8, 16 and 32 but not 4. After repeated subsampling, the strength of the expansion versus patch-test correlation and the threshold at which it became significant changed.

This TCR was sampled from a woman between 45 and 60 years old with alopecia areata. Some clones in this sample may be carry-over from other donors' samples. Sequences were derived from whole blood, sampled in connection with sensitization to the hapten diphenylcyclopropenone (DPC). Recombination connected TRBV7-2 to TRBJ2-3, with the D gene not confidently named. The bases read TGTGCCAGCAGCTTAGCTTATACAGATACGCAGTATTTT. Its amino acids are CASSLAYTDTQYF.